Sequencing of this T cell receptor (beta chain) was carried out in a study of blood T cell repertoires in COVID-19. Germline V gene lookup returns CDR1 MNHNY and CDR2 SVGAGI (reference sequence). The V end was cut by 0 bases, the J end by 4 bases, with 10 bases between. CDR3 length: 15 amino acids. Profiling relied on immunoSEQ multiplex PCR, and the TCRdb table lists in-frame clones only, not all of them. The table lists around 100,000 clones, 80% to 95% of them singletons. This TCR came from a human donor with active COVID-19. The donor label of this sample is uncertain. Sequencing was done on a sample of peripheral blood. This rearrangement joins TRBV6-6 to TRBJ2-1; no clear D. The CDR3 spells CASSYSLNSYNEQFF. Here the CDR3 DNA reads TGTGCCAGCAGTTACTCATTGAACAGTTACAATGAGCAGTTCTTC.